Sequencing of this TCR beta chain was carried out in a study of CD8+ T cells in alopecia areata. V lost 0 bases and J 7 bases, leaving 12 bases between the germline ends. The germline CDR1 and CDR2 sequences are MGHRA and YSYEKL. CDR3 length: 14 residues. cDNA serving as the sequencing template came from extracted, reverse transcribed RNA. Profiling relied on immunoSEQ multiplex PCR, and the TCRdb table lists in-frame clones only, not all of them. This sample has about 200,000 clones; 35% to 40% occur once, and the top ten carry around 0.48%. The sample holds a few counts of this clone. Treatment: oral pan-JAK inhibitor, 5-10 mg twice daily.

The chain combines TRBV4-1 with TRBJ1-2; D might be TRBD1 (6 bases). Sequenced here: CD4+ T cells sorted from blood, sampled at roughly week 30, from a patient treated with tofacitinib. The sequence was collected from a human donor with alopecia areata. CDR3 DNA sequence: TGCGCCAGCAGCCAAGAAGAGAGACAGGCTGGCTACACCTTC. Amino acid sequence: CASSQEERQAGYTF.